Presented here are 10 T cell receptor beta chains from one specimen sequenced in a study of blood T cell repertoires in COVID-19. The repertoire was sequenced with immunoSEQ multiplex PCR; TCRdb's copy has only in-frame clones and lacks some. The sample records approximately 220,000 clones, around 90% being singletons. The sequenced sample was peripheral blood. These TCRs come from a man between 60 and 70 years old with acute or convalescent COVID-19.

This clone was picked up a small number of times. This rearrangement joins TRBV5-5 to TRBJ2-7; 7 bases map to TRBD1. CDR1 is SGHKS, CDR2 YYEKEE, per germline (reference sequence). J gave up 5 bases and V 2 bases, and 16 bases lay outside the gene matches. There are 17 residues in the CDR3. The CDR3 nucleotides are TGTGCCAGCAGCTTATTGGTTTTGAGGACAGGCTTGAACGAGCAGTACTTC. Encoded protein: CASSLLVLRTGLNEQYF.

In this sample, this clone turned up a few times. The chain joins TRBV4-2 to TRBJ1-2; perhaps TRBD1 as D (5 bases). The germline V and J ends were trimmed by 0 bases and 0 bases, with 11 bases remaining between them. Germline CDR1 is LGHNA and CDR2 is YNFKEQ. The CDR3 has 16 residues. CDR3: CASSQDDSIANYGYTF. The CDR3 coding sequence is TGTGCCAGCAGCCAAGACGACAGCATAGCTAACTATGGCTACACCTTC.

The J gene is TRBJ1-2, the V gene TRBV11-1; 8 nucleotides match TRBD1. J gave up 8 bases and V 3 bases, and 2 bases lay outside the gene matches. The CDR3 is 12 amino acids. Germline values: CDR1 SGHAT, CDR2 FQDESV (reference sequence). CDR3 coding DNA: TGTGCCAGCAGCTTGGACAGGGAAGGCTACACCTTC. Its translation: CASSLDREGYTF.

This chain connects TRBV6-5 to TRBJ1-5; 7 nucleotides align to TRBD1. V gave up 5 bases and J gave up 3 bases; unmatched junction bases: 7. The V gene's germline CDR1 is MNHEY and CDR2 SVGAGI. The CDR3 loop spans 15 amino acids. This chain's CDR3 is CASSKQGRNNQPQHF. The CDR3 DNA follows: TGTGCCAGCAGTAAACAGGGGCGCAACAATCAGCCCCAGCATTTT.

This clone was counted a single time. CDR3 bases: TGTGCCAGCAGTTTAAAGTCGAGCGCAGGGGGAGGCTACACCTTC. Its translation is CASSLKSSAGGGYTF. The V call is TRBV27, the J call TRBJ1-2, with 7 bases that match TRBD1. Germline V gene data show CDR1 as MNHEY and CDR2 as SMNVEV (reference sequence). V dropped 2 bases and J dropped 8; count of bases not matched to a gene: 11. The CDR3 is made up of 15 amino acids.

The rearrangement links TRBV11-2 to TRBJ2-3; 10 nucleotides line up with TRBD1. Trimming removed 5 bases from V and 6 bases from J; junction bases left unmatched: 11. The CDR3 runs to 16 residues. Germline CDR1 reads SGHAT; CDR2 reads FQNNGV. DNA for the CDR3: TGTGCCAGCAGCCATGTTTTCGGACAGGGGGAGGATACGCAGTATTTT. Its translation is CASSHVFGQGEDTQYF. Supplemented by reference TRBV11-2 and TRBJ2-3, the full variable domain reads EAGVAQSPRYKIIEKRQSVAFWCNPISGHATLYWYQQILGQGPKLLIQFQNNGVVDDSQLPKDRFSAERLKGVDSTLKIQPAKLEDSAVYLCASSHVFGQGEDTQYFGPGTRLTVL.

The rearrangement joins TRBV5-1 to TRBJ1-2, with 8 bases matching TRBD1. There are 14 residues in the CDR3. With V trimmed by 3 bases and J by 4 bases, 5 bases remained unmatched. From germline, CDR1 is SGHRS and CDR2 YFSETQ. CDR3 nucleotide sequence: TGCGCCAGCAGCTCGATCGACAGGGGCTATGGCTACACCTTC. Translation: CASSSIDRGYGYTF. Full variable domain (outside the CDR3, taken from reference TRBV5-1 and TRBJ1-2): KAGVTQTPRYLIKTRGQQVTLSCSPISGHRSVSWYQQTPGQGLQFLFEYFSETQRNKGNFPGRFSGRQFSNSRSEMNVSTLELGDSALYLCASSSIDRGYGYTFGSGTRLTVV.

This clone was found a few times. This chain joins TRBV4-2 and TRBJ2-7, with D perhaps matching TRBD1 (5 bases). This CDR3 region has 14 residues. Germline CDR1 and CDR2: LGHNA and YNFKEQ. The V end was cut by 0 bases, the J end by 2 bases, with 8 bases between. The CDR3 loop is CASSQDKGPYEQYF. CDR3 in DNA: TGTGCCAGCAGCCAAGATAAGGGGCCCTACGAGCAGTACTTC.

This rearrangement joins TRBV28 to TRBJ2-5, with a possible D match to TRBD1 (7 bases). The CDR3 spans 14 residues. Germline CDR1 reads MDHEN; CDR2 reads SYDVKM. V was shortened by 6 bases and J by 2 bases, with 13 bases between the two germline ends. The chain's CDR3 is CASSSAGQQETQYF. CDR3 nucleotides: TGTGCCAGCAGCTCCGCGGGACAGCAAGAGACCCAGTACTTC.

The V gene is TRBV18, the J gene TRBJ1-2, with a tentative D call TRBD1 (5 bases). CDR1 and CDR2 (germline): KGHSH, LQKENI. The V end lost 3 bases, the J end lost 10 bases, and 15 bases lay between the germline ends. CDR3 length: 13 amino acids. CDR3 nucleotide sequence: TGTGCCAGCTCACCCTCCGTACAGGAAGCCTACACCTTC. Its protein product is CASSPSVQEAYTF.